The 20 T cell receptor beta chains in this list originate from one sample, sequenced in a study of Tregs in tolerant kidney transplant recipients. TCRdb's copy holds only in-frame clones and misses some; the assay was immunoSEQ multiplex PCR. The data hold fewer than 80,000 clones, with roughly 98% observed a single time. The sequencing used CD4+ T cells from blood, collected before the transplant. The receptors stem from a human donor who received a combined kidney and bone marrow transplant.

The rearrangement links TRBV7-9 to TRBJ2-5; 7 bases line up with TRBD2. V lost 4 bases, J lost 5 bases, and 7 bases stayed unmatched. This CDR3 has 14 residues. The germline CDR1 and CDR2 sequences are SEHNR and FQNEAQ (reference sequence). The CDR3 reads CASSSEGGWETQYF. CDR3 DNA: TGTGCCAGCAGCTCCGAGGGAGGGTGGGAGACCCAGTACTTC.

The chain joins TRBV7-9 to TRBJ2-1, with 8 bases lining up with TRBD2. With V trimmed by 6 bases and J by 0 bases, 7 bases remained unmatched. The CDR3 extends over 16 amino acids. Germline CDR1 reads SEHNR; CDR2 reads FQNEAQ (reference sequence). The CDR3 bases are TGTGCCAGCAGTCAAACTAGCGGAGGCTCCTACAATGAGCAGTTCTTC. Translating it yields CASSQTSGGSYNEQFF.

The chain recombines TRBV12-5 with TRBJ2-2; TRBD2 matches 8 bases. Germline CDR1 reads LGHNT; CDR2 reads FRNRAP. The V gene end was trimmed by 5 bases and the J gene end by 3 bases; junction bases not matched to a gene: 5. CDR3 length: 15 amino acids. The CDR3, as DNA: TGTGCTAGTGGTCGTAGCGGGATGGACACCGGGGAGCTGTTTTTT. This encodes CASGRSGMDTGELFF.

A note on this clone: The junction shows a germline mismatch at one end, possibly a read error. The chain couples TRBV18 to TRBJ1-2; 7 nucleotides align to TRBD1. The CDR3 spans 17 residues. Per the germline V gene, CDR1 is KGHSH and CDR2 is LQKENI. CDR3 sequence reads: CASSPGTEKLPKYGYTF. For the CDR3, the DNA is TGTGCCAGCTCACCAGGGACAGAAAAACTGCCTAAGTATGGCTACACCTTC.

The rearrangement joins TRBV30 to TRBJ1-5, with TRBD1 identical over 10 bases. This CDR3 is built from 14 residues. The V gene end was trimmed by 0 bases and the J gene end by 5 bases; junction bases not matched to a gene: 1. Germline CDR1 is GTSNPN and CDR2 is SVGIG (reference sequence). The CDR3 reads CAWSVGTGDQPQHF. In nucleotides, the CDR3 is TGTGCCTGGAGTGTAGGGACAGGGGATCAGCCCCAGCATTTT. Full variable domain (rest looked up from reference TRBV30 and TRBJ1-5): SQTIHQWPATLVQPVGSPLSLECTVEGTSNPNLYWYRQAAGRGLQLLFYSVGIGQISSEVPQNLSASRPQDRQFILSSKKLLLSDSGFYLCAWSVGTGDQPQHFGDGTRLSIL.

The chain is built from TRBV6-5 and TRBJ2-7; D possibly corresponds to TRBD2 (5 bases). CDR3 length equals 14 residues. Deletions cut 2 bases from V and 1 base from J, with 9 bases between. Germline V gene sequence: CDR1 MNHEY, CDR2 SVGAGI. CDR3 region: CASSYEGRSYEQYF. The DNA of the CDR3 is TGTGCCAGCAGTTACGAGGGCCGGTCCTACGAGCAGTACTTC.

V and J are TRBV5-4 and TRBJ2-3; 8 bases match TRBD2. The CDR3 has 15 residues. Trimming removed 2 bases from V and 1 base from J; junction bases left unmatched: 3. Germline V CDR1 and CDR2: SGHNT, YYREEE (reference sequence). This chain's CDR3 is CASSFPGGGTDTQYF. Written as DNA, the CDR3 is TGTGCCAGCAGCTTCCCGGGAGGGGGCACAGATACGCAGTATTTT. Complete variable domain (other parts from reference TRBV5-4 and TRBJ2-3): ETGVTQSPTHLIKTRGQQVTLRCSSQSGHNTVSWYQQALGQGPQFIFQYYREEENGRGNFPPRFSGLQFPNYSSELNVNALELDDSALYLCASSFPGGGTDTQYFGPGTRLTVL.

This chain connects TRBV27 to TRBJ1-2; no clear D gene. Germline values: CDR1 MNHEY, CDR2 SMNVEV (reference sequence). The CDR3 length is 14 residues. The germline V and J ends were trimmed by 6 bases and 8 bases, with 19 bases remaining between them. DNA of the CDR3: TGTGCCAGCAGCCTTATGTGGCAGAGAGGGGGCTACACCTTC. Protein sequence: CASSLMWQRGGYTF.

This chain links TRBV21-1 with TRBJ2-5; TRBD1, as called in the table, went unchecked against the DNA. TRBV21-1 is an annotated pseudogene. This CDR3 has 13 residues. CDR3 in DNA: TGTGCCAGGGAACGACGACAGCAAGAGACCCAGTACTTC. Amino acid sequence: CARERRQQETQYF.

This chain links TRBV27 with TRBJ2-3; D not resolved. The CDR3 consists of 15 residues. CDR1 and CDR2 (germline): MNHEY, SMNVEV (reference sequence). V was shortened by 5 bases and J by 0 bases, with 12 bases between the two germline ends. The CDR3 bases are TGTGCCAGCAGTGCCCCCGCGTATAGCACAGATACGCAGTATTTT. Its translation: CASSAPAYSTDTQYF.

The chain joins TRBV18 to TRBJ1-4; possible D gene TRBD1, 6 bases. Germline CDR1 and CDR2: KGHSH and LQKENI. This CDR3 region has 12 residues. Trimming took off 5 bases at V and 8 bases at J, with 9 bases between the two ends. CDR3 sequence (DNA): TGTGCCAGCTCAGCCGGGACAGAAAAACTGTTTTTT. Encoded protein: CASSAGTEKLFF.

The CDR3 region is CASSVASSYEQYF. The DNA of the CDR3 is TGTGCCAGCAGCGTGGCCAGCTCCTACGAGCAGTACTTC. This sequence joins TRBV7-2 and TRBJ2-7, with D uncertain. Between the trimmed V and J ends, which lost 5 bases and 0 bases, there was a span of 8 bases. The CDR3 is 13 amino acids. The V gene's germline CDR1 is SGHTA and CDR2 FQGNSA.

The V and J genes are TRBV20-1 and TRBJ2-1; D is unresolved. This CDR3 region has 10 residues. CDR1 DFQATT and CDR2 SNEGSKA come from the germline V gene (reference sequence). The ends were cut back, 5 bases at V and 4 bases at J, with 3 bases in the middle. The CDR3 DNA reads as TGCAGTGCTCCATACAATGAGCAGTTCTTC. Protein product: CSAPYNEQFF.

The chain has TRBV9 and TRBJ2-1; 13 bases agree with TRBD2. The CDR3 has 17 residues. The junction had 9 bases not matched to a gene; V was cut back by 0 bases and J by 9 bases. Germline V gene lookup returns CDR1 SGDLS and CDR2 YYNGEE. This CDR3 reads CASSVGRGLAGAGEQFF. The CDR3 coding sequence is TGTGCCAGCAGCGTAGGGAGAGGACTAGCGGGAGCTGGTGAGCAGTTCTTC.

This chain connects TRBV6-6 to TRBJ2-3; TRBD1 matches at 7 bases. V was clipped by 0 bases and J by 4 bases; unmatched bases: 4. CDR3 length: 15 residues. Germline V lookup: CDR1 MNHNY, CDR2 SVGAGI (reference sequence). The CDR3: CASSYSPTGPDTQYF. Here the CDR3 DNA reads TGTGCCAGCAGTTACTCGCCGACAGGGCCAGATACGCAGTATTTT.

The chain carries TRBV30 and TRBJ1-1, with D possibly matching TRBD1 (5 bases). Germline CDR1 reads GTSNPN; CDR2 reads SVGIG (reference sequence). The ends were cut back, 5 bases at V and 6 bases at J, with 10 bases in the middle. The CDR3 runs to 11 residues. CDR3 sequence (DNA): TGTGCCTGGGTCAGGGTTGCTGAAGCTTTCTTT. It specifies CAWVRVAEAFF.

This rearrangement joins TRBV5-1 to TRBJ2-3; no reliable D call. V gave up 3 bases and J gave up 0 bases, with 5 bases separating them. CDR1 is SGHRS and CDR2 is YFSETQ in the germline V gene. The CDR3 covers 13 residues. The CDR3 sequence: CASSSLSTDTQYF. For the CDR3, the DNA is TGCGCCAGCAGCTCGCTAAGCACAGATACGCAGTATTTT.

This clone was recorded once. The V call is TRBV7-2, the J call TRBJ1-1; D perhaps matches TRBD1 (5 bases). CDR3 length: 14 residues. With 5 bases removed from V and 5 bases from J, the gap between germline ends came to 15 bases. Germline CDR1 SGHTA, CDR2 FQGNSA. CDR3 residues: CASSPGRPGTEAFF. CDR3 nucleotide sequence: TGTGCCAGCAGCCCCGGAAGGCCAGGGACTGAAGCTTTCTTT.

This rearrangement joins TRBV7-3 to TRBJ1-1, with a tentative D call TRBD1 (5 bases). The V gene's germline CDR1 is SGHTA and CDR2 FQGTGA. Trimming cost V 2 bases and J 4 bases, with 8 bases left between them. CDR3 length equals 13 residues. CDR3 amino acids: CASSLWGGTEAFF. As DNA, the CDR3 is TGTGCCAGCAGCTTATGGGGGGGCACTGAAGCTTTCTTT.

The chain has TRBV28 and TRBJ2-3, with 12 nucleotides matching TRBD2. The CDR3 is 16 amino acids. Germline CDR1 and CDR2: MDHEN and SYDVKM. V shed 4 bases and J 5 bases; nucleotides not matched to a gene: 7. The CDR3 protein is CASSSHSSGGGDTQYF. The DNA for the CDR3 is TGTGCCAGCAGTTCACACTCTAGCGGGGGGGGAGATACGCAGTATTTT.